The 30 T cell receptor beta chains below were found in one sample sequenced in a study of low-dose radiotherapy and immunotherapy resistance in tumors. Gene-specific TRAV and TRBV primers were used for first-strand cDNA, covering alpha and beta chains. A roughly 19-cycle PCR with a constant-region primer and V-primer adapter amplified TCRs. TCRdb analysed the reads with MiXCR anew, one entry per CDR3 protein. The table records about 13,000 distinct CDR3 sequences, 60% of them present only once. The receptors here all came from a human donor with advanced metastatic prostate, ovarian, gallbladder or colorectal cancer (not recorded which). This table probably holds off-target reads from a library built for another chain.

This chain links TRBV27 with TRBJ1-5, with D perhaps TRBD1 (5 bases). From germline, CDR1 is MNHEY and CDR2 SMNVEV (reference sequence). This CDR3 has 15 amino acids. Between the trimmed V and J ends, which lost 5 bases and 1 base, there was a span of 12 bases. The CDR3 sequence: CASSMQGWSNQPQHF. CDR3 DNA sequence: TGTGCCAGCAGTATGCAGGGTTGGAGCAATCAGCCCCAGCATTTT.

This rearrangement joins TRBV7-2 to TRBJ2-1; D uncertain. The length of the CDR3 is 15 residues. Trimming removed 3 bases at V and 6 bases at J, with 15 bases between. Per the germline V gene, CDR1 is SGHTA and CDR2 is FQGNSA. This CDR3 reads CASSFNSLPSNEQFF. The DNA for the CDR3 is TGTGCCAGCAGCTTTAACAGCCTACCGTCCAATGAGCAGTTCTTC. The full variable domain, its missing parts supplied by reference TRBV7-2 and TRBJ2-1, is GAGVSQSPSNKVTEKGKDVELRCDPISGHTALYWYRQSLGQGLEFLIYFQGNSAPDKSGLPSDRFSAERTGGSVSTLTIQRTQQEDSAVYLCASSFNSLPSNEQFFGPGTRLTVL.

The rearrangement uses TRBV14 and TRBJ2-5; no firm D call. Trimming left V 1 base short and J 5 bases short, with 14 bases between. The CDR3 extends over 15 amino acids. Germline values: CDR1 SGHDN, CDR2 FVKESK. The CDR3 DNA reads TGTGCCAGCAGCCAAGGAGATTCCTGGTGGGAGACCCAGTACTTC. Protein product: CASSQGDSWWETQYF.

J is TRBJ2-1 and V is TRBV5-5; 7 nucleotides align to TRBD1. With V trimmed by 1 base and J by 4 bases, 5 bases remained unmatched. CDR1 and CDR2 from the germline V gene are SGHKS and YYEKEE (reference sequence). The CDR3 sequence is 15 residues long. The CDR3 spells CASSLTTGPYNEQFF. Written as DNA, the CDR3 is TGTGCCAGCAGCTTGACGACAGGGCCTTACAATGAGCAGTTCTTC.

J is TRBJ2-7 and V is TRBV20-1, with D uncertain. The CDR3 extends over 13 amino acids. From germline, CDR1 is DFQATT and CDR2 SNEGSKA (reference sequence). V shed 3 bases and J shed 0 bases, with 9 bases lying between them. In DNA, the CDR3 is TGCAGTGCTAGGCCAGGCAGCTCCTACGAGCAGTACTTC. Translation: CSARPGSSYEQYF.

This clonotype came up once. The rearrangement joins TRBV28 to TRBJ2-2; D remains ambiguous. In germline, CDR1 is MDHEN, CDR2 SYDVKM. CDR3 size: 13 residues. V gave up 3 bases and J gave up 9 bases, with 11 bases separating them. The CDR3 sequence: CASSFQDRRELFF. Here the CDR3 DNA reads TGTGCCAGCAGTTTTCAGGACCGCAGGGAGCTGTTTTTT.

This clonotype came up a few times. The rearrangement joins TRBV11-1 to TRBJ2-5; possible D gene TRBD1, 6 bases. The CDR3 totals 16 residues. Trimming took off 4 bases at V and 5 bases at J, with 20 bases between the two ends. Per the germline V gene, CDR1 is SGHAT and CDR2 is FQDESV (reference sequence). The DNA of the CDR3 is TGTGCCAGCAGCTACGTAACCGGACAGCCTCAGGAGACCCAGTACTTC. Translated, it gives CASSYVTGQPQETQYF.

This chain joins TRBV4-2 and TRBJ2-1, with 13 bases lining up with TRBD2. The CDR3 covers 16 residues. Looked up from germline, CDR1 is LGHNA and CDR2 is YNFKEQ. With 4 bases clipped from V and 5 bases from J, the junction kept 5 bases outside the gene matches. The CDR3 nucleotides are TGTGCCAGCAGCCGGCACGGGACTAGCGGGGACAATGAGCAGTTCTTC. Translation gives CASSRHGTSGDNEQFF.

CDR3 residues: CASSLGLDGITDTQYF. For the CDR3, the DNA is TGTGCCAGCAGCTTGGGTTTGGACGGGATCACAGATACGCAGTATTTT. The rearrangement joins TRBV5-4 to TRBJ2-3; a possible D gene is TRBD2 (5 bases). This CDR3 comprises 16 residues. Trimming took off 0 bases at V and 2 bases at J, with 13 bases between the two ends. Germline V gene data show CDR1 as SGHNT and CDR2 as YYREEE (reference sequence).

The V call is TRBV15, the J call TRBJ1-4; 9 nucleotides align to TRBD1. Germline-derived CDR1 and CDR2 are LNHNV and YYDKDF (reference sequence). V was pared by 1 base and J by 7 bases, with 7 bases of the junction left unmatched. This CDR3 region has 16 residues. The CDR3 region is CATSRGGQGLVEKLFF. The DNA of the CDR3 is TGTGCCACCAGCAGAGGGGGACAGGGTTTGGTTGAAAAACTGTTTTTT.

The genes are TRBV15 and TRBJ1-3, with TRBD1 matching over 8 bases. J lost 0 bases, V lost 1 base, and 5 bases had no gene match. The germline V gene has CDR1 LNHNV and CDR2 YYDKDF (reference sequence). The CDR3 length is 17 residues. The chain's CDR3 is CATSRGPTGDSGNTIYF. CDR3 nucleotide sequence: TGTGCCACCAGCAGAGGTCCGACAGGGGACTCTGGAAACACCATATATTTT.

This chain joins TRBV12-3 or TRBV12-4 and TRBJ2-4; D is uncertain. CDR3 length equals 12 residues. Trimming stripped 5 bases from V and 2 bases from J, with 4 bases between. The CDR3 region has the DNA TGTGCCAGCAGTCAAACCAAAAACATTCAGTACTTC. This translates into CASSQTKNIQYF.

The rearrangement uses TRBV28 and TRBJ1-1, with D possibly TRBD1 on 5 matching bases. The CDR3 has 15 residues. Between the trimmed V and J ends, which lost 4 bases and 2 bases, there was a span of 14 bases. Looked up from germline, CDR1 is MDHEN and CDR2 is SYDVKM. The CDR3 spells CASSSYGTANTEAFF. CDR3 nucleotides: TGTGCCAGCAGTTCTTACGGGACGGCCAACACTGAAGCTTTCTTT. The full variable domain, completed using reference TRBV28 and TRBJ1-1, is DVKVTQSSRYLVKRTGEKVFLECVQDMDHENMFWYRQDPGLGLRLIYFSYDVKMKEKGDIPEGYSVSREKKERFSLILESASTNQTSMYLCASSSYGTANTEAFFGQGTRLTVV.

The chain is built from TRBV7-2 and TRBJ2-3; D unresolved. The CDR3 contains 16 residues. V was pared by 1 base and J by 0 bases, with 11 bases between. Germline CDR1 is SGHTA and CDR2 is FQGNSA. The CDR3 protein is CASSLEPARSTDTQYF. Here the CDR3 DNA reads TGTGCCAGCAGCTTAGAACCTGCCCGCAGCACAGATACGCAGTATTTT.

This chain links TRBV24-1 with TRBJ2-3; 7 nucleotides align to TRBD2. V dropped 6 bases and J dropped 2; count of bases not matched to a gene: 7. Per germline, CDR1 KGHDR and CDR2 SFDVKD. The CDR3 is 15 residues long. CDR3 protein: CATSYGGGITDTQYF. In DNA form, the CDR3 reads TGTGCCACCAGTTACGGCGGGGGTATCACAGATACGCAGTATTTT.

V gene TRBV29-1 combines with J gene TRBJ2-3; 7 positions match TRBD1. Germline V CDR1 and CDR2: SQVTM, ANQGSEA. V was pared by 7 bases and J by 4 bases, with 8 bases of the junction left unmatched. CDR3 length: 13 residues. CDR3 DNA sequence: TGCAGCGCTGAGAGGCAGGGGGCAGATACGCAGTATTTT. Its protein product is CSAERQGADTQYF.

V gene TRBV20-1 combines with J gene TRBJ2-2; 7 bases map to TRBD1. V was clipped by 6 bases and J by 6 bases; unmatched bases: 13. Germline assignment: CDR1 DFQATT and CDR2 SNEGSKA (reference sequence). The CDR3 spans 15 residues. CDR3 nucleotide sequence: TGCAGTGCACCCGGACAGGTGCGCCTTGCCGGGGAGCTGTTTTTT. Translated, it gives CSAPGQVRLAGELFF.

This clonotype was observed a few times. This chain joins TRBV7-2 and TRBJ2-5; TRBD2 is a possible D gene (5 bases). Looked up from germline, CDR1 is SGHTA and CDR2 is FQGNSA. Trimming removed 4 bases from V and 5 bases from J, with 11 bases in between. The CDR3 has 13 amino acids. The chain's CDR3 is CASSSPPGETQYF. CDR3 sequence (DNA): TGTGCCAGCAGCTCACCTCCGGGGGAGACCCAGTACTTC.

The V call is TRBV29-1, the J call TRBJ2-7, with 7 bases identical to TRBD2. The V gene end was trimmed by 7 bases and the J gene end by 3 bases; junction bases not matched to a gene: 12. Germline CDR1 SQVTM, CDR2 ANQGSEA. The CDR3 sequence is 14 residues long. The CDR3 sequence: CSASGRGGNYEQYF. In DNA, the CDR3 is TGCAGCGCTTCCGGTCGCGGGGGAAACTACGAGCAGTACTTC.

This clonotype was seen a single time. The chain employs TRBV2 and TRBJ2-7; either TRBD1 or TRBD2 may supply D (5 bases each). The CDR3 covers 15 residues. The V and J ends lost 4 bases and 6 bases respectively, with 19 bases between them. The germline V gene encodes CDR1 SNHLY and CDR2 FYNNEI. Here the CDR3 reads CASSARGGLLPEQYF. The CDR3, as DNA: TGTGCCAGCAGTGCGAGGGGCGGGCTTCTTCCCGAGCAGTACTTC.

This clonotype was detected only a few times. The J gene is TRBJ2-7, the V gene TRBV28; tentative D call: TRBD2 (5 bases). The length of the CDR3 is 15 residues. V shed 7 bases and J shed 6 bases, with 22 bases lying between them. In germline, CDR1 is MDHEN, CDR2 SYDVKM. The CDR3 nucleotides read TGTGCCAGCAACCCCCGGGGTCCGACGTTCGCCGAGCAGTACTTC. Translated, it gives CASNPRGPTFAEQYF.

V usage is TRBV7-2 and J usage is TRBJ2-2; 7 bases match TRBD2. With 0 bases clipped from V and 6 bases from J, the junction kept 4 bases outside the gene matches. This CDR3 is built from 15 residues. Germline CDR1 and CDR2: SGHTA and FQGNSA. The DNA of the CDR3 is TGTGCCAGCAGCTTAGCGGCAGGGAGGGCCGGGGAGCTGTTTTTT. Its translation: CASSLAAGRAGELFF. Together with reference TRBV7-2 and TRBJ2-2, the CDR3 gives the full variable domain: GAGVSQSPSNKVTEKGKDVELRCDPISGHTALYWYRQSLGQGLEFLIYFQGNSAPDKSGLPSDRFSAERTGGSVSTLTIQRTQQEDSAVYLCASSLAAGRAGELFFGEGSRLTVL.

The rearrangement uses TRBV7-9 and TRBJ2-5, with 10 bases identical to TRBD1. This CDR3 is 17 amino acids long. V shed 2 bases and J 5 bases; nucleotides not matched to a gene: 11. Germline loops: CDR1 SEHNR, CDR2 FQNEAQ (reference sequence). CDR3 protein: CASSLHSGTGERETQYF. DNA for the CDR3: TGTGCCAGCAGCTTACATTCCGGGACAGGGGAGCGGGAGACCCAGTACTTC.

This clonotype was recorded a few times. The J gene is TRBJ1-1, the V gene TRBV15, with no clear D. With 0 bases removed from V and 5 bases from J, the gap between germline ends came to 7 bases. CDR3 length: 13 amino acids. The germline CDR1 and CDR2 sequences are LNHNV and YYDKDF (reference sequence). The CDR3 sequence: CATSRDLATEAFF. In DNA form, the CDR3 reads TGTGCCACCAGCAGAGATCTGGCAACTGAAGCTTTCTTT.

Only a few counts were recorded for this clonotype. This chain connects TRBV5-1 to TRBJ2-3; 10 bases line up with TRBD1. Germline assignment: CDR1 SGHRS and CDR2 YFSETQ. The V gene end was trimmed by 2 bases and the J gene end by 1 base; junction bases not matched to a gene: 4. CDR3 length: 16 residues. The CDR3, as DNA: TGCGCCAGCAGCTTAACCGGGACAGGGGGCACAGATACGCAGTATTTT. Its protein product is CASSLTGTGGTDTQYF.

This clonotype appeared a single time. The chain is built from TRBV6-2 or TRBV6-3 and TRBJ2-7; tentatively, D is TRBD1 (6 bases). With 0 bases removed from V and 5 bases from J, the gap between germline ends came to 20 bases. Germline V CDR1 and CDR2: MNHEY, SVGEGT. The length of the CDR3 is 17 residues. This CDR3 is CASSYSRKSRGRDEQYF. The CDR3 region has the DNA TGTGCCAGCAGTTACTCGAGGAAATCCAGGGGAAGGGACGAGCAGTACTTC.

J is TRBJ2-3 and V is TRBV11-3, with D possibly matching TRBD2 (6 bases). This CDR3 is 18 amino acids long. Trimming left V 2 bases short and J 5 bases short, with 23 bases between. Germline V gene lookup returns CDR1 SGHNT and CDR2 YENEEA. CDR3 coding DNA: TGTGCCAGCAGCTTATCCCAAGGCGGGACCTCCCGGGGAGATACGCAGTATTTT. It is translated as CASSLSQGGTSRGDTQYF.

This clonotype was seen a few times. The chain employs TRBV20-1 and TRBJ1-1, with D possibly TRBD1 on 5 matching bases. Germline V gene lookup returns CDR1 DFQATT and CDR2 SNEGSKA (reference sequence). This CDR3 comprises 14 residues. Trimming pared 6 bases from V and 1 base from J, leaving 15 bases between. CDR3 loop: CSARDLTGNTEAFF. The CDR3 DNA sequence: TGCAGTGCCCGGGACCTTACAGGGAACACTGAAGCTTTCTTT.

The chain combines TRBV6-1 with TRBJ2-1, with a tentative D call TRBD2 (6 bases). Trimming shortened V by 10 bases and J by 3 bases, and 10 bases separated the two germline ends. Looked up from germline, CDR1 is MNHNS and CDR2 is SASEGT. This CDR3 spans 12 amino acids. The CDR3 DNA reads TGTGCCACTAGGACTAACTACAATGAGCAGTTCTTC. Encoded protein: CATRTNYNEQFF.

The chain has TRBV5-1 and TRBJ1-3; 7 bases agree with TRBD1. This CDR3 contains 14 residues. Per the germline V gene, CDR1 is SGHRS and CDR2 is YFSETQ. The CDR3 region is CACKRDSYVNTIYF. The CDR3 DNA follows: TGCGCGTGCAAAAGGGACAGTTATGTGAACACCATATATTTT. The full variable domain, completed using reference TRBV5-1 and TRBJ1-3, is KAGVTQTPRYLIKTRGQQVTLSCSPISGHRSVSWYQQTPGQGLQFLFEYFSETQRNKGNFPGRFSGRQFSNSRSEMNVSTLELGDSALYLCACKRDSYVNTIYFGEGSWLTVV.